The clone carrying this T cell receptor beta chain appeared a single time. Measured with immunoSEQ multiplex PCR; TCRdb has only the in-frame clones, and not every one. The sample comprises fewer than 200,000 clones, 84% of which are singletons, and roughly 8% rests with the top ten. These data originate in a study of blood T cell repertoires in COVID-19. Germline loops: CDR1 SGHTA, CDR2 FQGNSA. The V and J ends lost 11 bases and 0 bases, in that order; junction bases with no gene match: 4. The CDR3 has 13 residues. Source material: peripheral blood. V is TRBV7-2 and J is TRBJ2-1; 7 bases map to TRBD1. The source is a man aged 35 to 55 who had recovered from COVID-19. CDR3 protein: CASKGASYNEQFF. The DNA for the CDR3 is TGTGCCTCGAAGGGGGCCTCCTACAATGAGCAGTTCTTC.